Sequencing of this TCR beta chain was carried out in a study of T-cell reconstitution after alpha-beta-depleted transplantation in children. Study-level points and caveats: It was surviving recipient T cells and thymic progenitors that gave some patients high TCRbeta diversity at day 60.

This clonotype was recorded a few times. Its matching antigen is unknown. Unique molecular identifiers featured in how the TCRbeta library was prepared. TCRdb redid the calling of the PCR reads with MiXCR, one entry per CDR3 protein. The sample shows about 900,000 distinct CDR3 sequences, about 30% of them seen only once. Trimming took 3 bases from V and 5 from J, leaving 11 bases between them. This CDR3 contains 13 residues. Sequences were derived from PBMCs, mostly from graft donor cells, sampled 360 days after TCRalphabeta/CD19-depleted stem cell transplant. The TCR was taken from a boy younger than two who had a stem cell transplant for SCID, so the T cells may come from the graft donor. The rearrangement uses TRBV12-3 or TRBV12-4 and TRBJ2-7, with D perhaps TRBD1 (6 bases). The DNA of the CDR3 is TGTGCCAGCAGTTTCCAGGGGATCGACGAGCAGTACTTC. This translates into CASSFQGIDEQYF.